These T cell receptor beta chains were read from a single sample in a study of blood T cells in healthy people across ages. TCRdb ran MiXCR on the 5' RACE reads and lists one entry per CDR3 protein. This sample carries roughly 1.5 million distinct CDR3 sequences, around 40% of them seen once, and the ten largest clones take around 4%. The sequencing sample was made of blood. These receptor sequences come from a woman under 30 in good health. The CDR3 runs from the conserved cysteine through the conserved F or W. Fields, in order: D gene, clone size, V gene, J gene, CDR3 protein, CDR3 DNA. D genes are given only for firm matches. Not every row has a clone size; where given, it reads once, few, many or a size class.

d_call: -; clone_size: -; v_call: TRBV20-1; j_call: TRBJ2-1; cdr3_aa: CSASQSIYNEQFF; cdr3_nt: TGCAGTGCTAGCCAGTCCATTTACAATGAGCAGTTCTTC
d_call: -; clone_size: -; v_call: TRBV10-3; j_call: TRBJ2-7; cdr3_aa: CAISESTGTYEQYF; cdr3_nt: TGTGCCATCAGTGAGTCGACGGGGACCTACGAGCAGTACTTC
d_call: -; clone_size: few; v_call: TRBV20-1; j_call: TRBJ2-2; cdr3_aa: CSDYRVNTGELFF; cdr3_nt: TGCAGTGATTACAGGGTGAACACCGGGGAGCTGTTTTTT
d_call: -; clone_size: -; v_call: TRBV25-1; j_call: TRBJ1-5; cdr3_aa: CASSEIGGERRHF; cdr3_nt: TGTGCCAGCAGTGAAATTGGTGGAGAGAGAAGGCATTTT
d_call: -; clone_size: few; v_call: TRBV29-1; j_call: TRBJ1-2; cdr3_aa: CSVGPVDGYTF; cdr3_nt: TGCAGCGTTGGGCCTGTGGATGGCTACACCTTC
d_call: -; clone_size: -; v_call: TRBV5-1; j_call: TRBJ2-1; cdr3_aa: CASSLEGYNERFF; cdr3_nt: TGCGCCAGCAGCTTGGAGGGGTACAATGAGCGGTTCTTC
d_call: -; clone_size: -; v_call: TRBV11-3; j_call: TRBJ2-7; cdr3_aa: CASSPGPHEQYF; cdr3_nt: TGTGCCAGCAGTCCGGGACCCCATGAGCAGTACTTC
d_call: -; clone_size: -; v_call: TRBV7-6; j_call: TRBJ2-3; cdr3_aa: CAISLDGSSTDTQYF; cdr3_nt: TGTGCCATCAGCCTCGACGGATCTAGCACAGATACGCAGTATTTT
d_call: TRBD2; clone_size: -; v_call: TRBV29-1; j_call: TRBJ2-1; cdr3_aa: CSVEALRAGGWRNEQFF; cdr3_nt: TGCAGCGTTGAAGCCCTCCGCGCGGGAGGGTGGCGCAATGAGCAGTTCTTC
d_call: -; clone_size: -; v_call: TRBV29-1; j_call: TRBJ2-3; cdr3_aa: CSVEGTYTDTQYF; cdr3_nt: TGCAGCGTTGAGGGGACATACACAGATACGCAGTATTTT
d_call: -; clone_size: few; v_call: TRBV4-3; j_call: TRBJ2-2; cdr3_aa: CASSPVQRNTGELFF; cdr3_nt: TGCGCCAGCAGCCCCGTCCAGAGGAACACCGGGGAGCTGTTTTTT
d_call: TRBD1; clone_size: -; v_call: TRBV6-6; j_call: TRBJ1-2; cdr3_aa: CASSLIGQGKGYTF; cdr3_nt: TGTGCCAGCAGTCTAATTGGACAGGGCAAGGGCTACACCTTC
d_call: TRBD1; clone_size: -; v_call: TRBV20-1; j_call: TRBJ1-2; cdr3_aa: CSARDLQGAVNGYTF; cdr3_nt: TGCAGTGCTAGAGATTTGCAGGGGGCGGTCAATGGCTACACCTTC
d_call: -; clone_size: few; v_call: TRBV30; j_call: TRBJ2-5; cdr3_aa: CAWSPRSLRETQYF; cdr3_nt: TGTGCCTGGAGCCCCAGGTCGTTGAGGGAGACCCAGTACTTC
d_call: -; clone_size: -; v_call: TRBV4-3; j_call: TRBJ1-2; cdr3_aa: CASSQEDGDPGNYGYTF; cdr3_nt: TGCGCCAGCAGCCAAGAGGACGGAGATCCGGGAAACTATGGCTACACCTTC
d_call: -; clone_size: -; v_call: TRBV7-9; j_call: TRBJ1-2; cdr3_aa: CASRRNSSYGYTF; cdr3_nt: TGTGCCAGCAGGAGAAACAGTAGCTATGGCTACACCTTC
d_call: TRBD1; clone_size: -; v_call: TRBV4-1; j_call: TRBJ2-1; cdr3_aa: CASSHRDREYEQFF; cdr3_nt: TGCGCCAGCAGCCACCGGGACAGGGAGTATGAGCAGTTCTTC
d_call: -; clone_size: few; v_call: TRBV9; j_call: TRBJ1-6; cdr3_aa: CASSVVGVSNSPLHF; cdr3_nt: TGTGCCAGCAGCGTAGTCGGGGTTTCGAATTCACCCCTCCACTTT
d_call: -; clone_size: few; v_call: TRBV7-2; j_call: TRBJ2-1; cdr3_aa: CASSFVGEVAYNEQFF; cdr3_nt: TGTGCCAGCAGCTTCGTGGGGGAGGTGGCGTACAATGAGCAGTTCTTC
d_call: TRBD1; clone_size: -; v_call: TRBV4-3; j_call: TRBJ2-7; cdr3_aa: CASSQDWGQIPYEQYF; cdr3_nt: TGCGCCAGCAGCCAAGATTGGGGACAGATACCCTACGAGCAGTACTTC
d_call: -; clone_size: many; v_call: TRBV5-1; j_call: TRBJ2-1; cdr3_aa: CASSLAPSNEQFF; cdr3_nt: TGCGCCAGCAGCTTGGCCCCTTCAAATGAGCAGTTCTTC
d_call: TRBD1; clone_size: -; v_call: TRBV12-3/TRBV12-4; j_call: TRBJ1-4; cdr3_aa: CASSWTGDTNEKLFF; cdr3_nt: TGTGCCAGTAGTTGGACAGGGGATACTAATGAAAAACTGTTTTTT
d_call: TRBD2; clone_size: few; v_call: TRBV5-1; j_call: TRBJ2-1; cdr3_aa: CASRPSIGLAGGTNNEQFF; cdr3_nt: TGCGCCAGCAGACCAAGTATTGGACTAGCGGGGGGAACTAACAATGAGCAGTTCTTC
d_call: -; clone_size: -; v_call: TRBV9; j_call: TRBJ2-1; cdr3_aa: CASSARVSSYNEQFF; cdr3_nt: TGTGCCAGCAGCGCAAGAGTGAGCTCCTACAATGAGCAGTTCTTC
d_call: -; clone_size: -; v_call: TRBV27; j_call: TRBJ2-5; cdr3_aa: CASSGGLNEQYF; cdr3_nt: TGTGCCAGCAGTGGTGGACTCAATGAGCAGTACTTC
d_call: -; clone_size: -; v_call: TRBV21-1; j_call: TRBJ1-2; cdr3_aa: CASSAGLLVENYGYTF; cdr3_nt: TGTGCCAGCAGCGCGGGACTTTTGGTTGAAAACTATGGCTACACCTTC
d_call: TRBD2; clone_size: many; v_call: TRBV3-1; j_call: TRBJ2-7; cdr3_aa: CASSQGIAGGLEQYF; cdr3_nt: TGTGCCAGCAGCCAAGGTATAGCGGGAGGATTGGAGCAGTACTTC
d_call: TRBD1; clone_size: -; v_call: TRBV13; j_call: TRBJ2-1; cdr3_aa: CASSLRQGPNNEQFF; cdr3_nt: TGTGCCAGCAGTCTAAGACAGGGCCCCAACAACGAGCAGTTCTTC
d_call: -; clone_size: -; v_call: TRBV12-3/TRBV12-4; j_call: TRBJ1-1; cdr3_aa: CASSPSVNAEAFF; cdr3_nt: TGTGCCAGCAGTCCATCAGTGAACGCTGAAGCTTTCTTT
d_call: TRBD2; clone_size: -; v_call: TRBV3-1; j_call: TRBJ2-3; cdr3_aa: CASSPSGGPDTQYF; cdr3_nt: TGTGCCAGCTCCCCAAGCGGGGGCCCAGATACGCAGTATTTT
d_call: TRBD1; clone_size: -; v_call: TRBV12-3/TRBV12-4; j_call: TRBJ2-5; cdr3_aa: CASSPRDRGFYNEQYF; cdr3_nt: TGTGCCAGCAGCCCACGGGACAGGGGATTTTACAATGAGCAGTACTTC
d_call: -; clone_size: once; v_call: TRBV11-2; j_call: TRBJ2-7; cdr3_aa: CASSLDRELLYNEQYF; cdr3_nt: TGTGCCAGCAGCTTAGATCGGGAACTCCTGTACAATGAGCAGTACTTC
d_call: TRBD1; clone_size: -; v_call: TRBV20-1; j_call: TRBJ2-7; cdr3_aa: CSARPGTGGSRNEQYF; cdr3_nt: TGCAGTGCCAGGCCTGGGACAGGGGGCAGTCGGAACGAGCAGTACTTC
d_call: -; clone_size: many; v_call: TRBV5-1; j_call: TRBJ2-1; cdr3_aa: CASSLEGRAYNEQFF; cdr3_nt: TGCGCCAGCAGCTTGGAAGGCAGGGCTTACAATGAGCAGTTCTTC
d_call: TRBD1; clone_size: few; v_call: TRBV27; j_call: TRBJ2-3; cdr3_aa: CASSPARTGGTDTQYF; cdr3_nt: TGTGCCAGCAGCCCCGCCCGGACAGGCGGCACAGATACGCAGTATTTT
d_call: TRBD1; clone_size: few; v_call: TRBV5-1; j_call: TRBJ2-3; cdr3_aa: CASSLERGPDTQYF; cdr3_nt: TGCGCCAGCAGCTTGGAAAGGGGGCCGGATACGCAGTATTTT
d_call: TRBD2; clone_size: few; v_call: TRBV20-1; j_call: TRBJ2-1; cdr3_aa: CSAAGGYEQFF; cdr3_nt: TGCAGTGCTGCGGGGGGGTATGAGCAGTTCTTC
d_call: -; clone_size: -; v_call: TRBV2; j_call: TRBJ2-5; cdr3_aa: CATGPQETQYF; cdr3_nt: TGTGCCACCGGGCCACAAGAGACCCAGTACTTC
d_call: -; clone_size: -; v_call: TRBV6-6; j_call: TRBJ2-4; cdr3_aa: CASSYVGSAKNIQYF; cdr3_nt: TGTGCCAGCAGTTACGTCGGGAGCGCCAAAAACATTCAGTACTTC
d_call: -; clone_size: -; v_call: TRBV7-3; j_call: TRBJ1-1; cdr3_aa: CASSLTRAENTEAFF; cdr3_nt: TGTGCCAGCAGCTTAACCAGGGCCGAGAACACTGAAGCTTTCTTT
d_call: -; clone_size: -; v_call: TRBV7-7; j_call: TRBJ2-2; cdr3_aa: CASSLTGATGELFF; cdr3_nt: TGTGCTAGCAGCTTAACGGGGGCAACCGGGGAGCTGTTTTTT
d_call: -; clone_size: few; v_call: TRBV2; j_call: TRBJ1-2; cdr3_aa: CASTINQVDGYTF; cdr3_nt: TGTGCCAGCACAATCAATCAGGTTGATGGCTACACCTTC
d_call: TRBD2; clone_size: -; v_call: TRBV18; j_call: TRBJ2-2; cdr3_aa: CASSSAGTINTGELFF; cdr3_nt: TGTGCCAGCTCATCGGCCGGGACTATCAACACCGGGGAGCTGTTTTTT
d_call: TRBD2; clone_size: -; v_call: TRBV2; j_call: TRBJ2-5; cdr3_aa: CARPGLGAANEQYF; cdr3_nt: TGTGCCAGACCGGGACTAGGGGCGGCTAATGAGCAGTACTTC
d_call: -; clone_size: many; v_call: TRBV28; j_call: TRBJ2-3; cdr3_aa: CASKPQRTDTQYF; cdr3_nt: TGTGCCAGCAAGCCCCAACGGACAGATACGCAGTATTTT
d_call: TRBD1; clone_size: few; v_call: TRBV6-2/TRBV6-3; j_call: TRBJ1-2; cdr3_aa: CASSYDRGQVYGYTF; cdr3_nt: TGTGCCAGCAGTTACGACAGGGGACAAGTCTATGGCTACACCTTC
d_call: -; clone_size: -; v_call: TRBV4-2; j_call: TRBJ1-5; cdr3_aa: CASSQDRGSGNQPQHF; cdr3_nt: TGTGCCAGCAGCCAAGATCGGGGGTCAGGGAATCAGCCCCAGCATTTT
d_call: TRBD1; clone_size: -; v_call: TRBV7-9; j_call: TRBJ1-1; cdr3_aa: CASSLAQGAGMNTEAFF; cdr3_nt: TGTGCCAGCAGCTTAGCACAGGGGGCAGGGATGAACACTGAAGCTTTCTTT
d_call: -; clone_size: many; v_call: TRBV5-1; j_call: TRBJ2-1; cdr3_aa: CASNIAETYNEQFF; cdr3_nt: TGCGCCAGCAATATAGCGGAAACCTACAATGAGCAGTTCTTC
d_call: -; clone_size: few; v_call: TRBV3-1; j_call: TRBJ1-1; cdr3_aa: CASRPTVIRVGGTEAFF; cdr3_nt: TGTGCCAGCAGACCCACAGTTATCAGGGTTGGGGGCACTGAAGCTTTCTTT
d_call: TRBD2; clone_size: -; v_call: TRBV20-1; j_call: TRBJ2-1; cdr3_aa: CSARTGLAGGFYNEQFF; cdr3_nt: TGCAGTGCTAGGACGGGACTAGCGGGGGGGTTCTACAATGAGCAGTTCTTC